This T cell receptor beta chain was profiled in a study of blood T cell repertoires in COVID-19. Background on the study: Specimens from acute and convalescent COVID-19 originated in the United States, Italy and Spain. From T cells, B-cell-depleted T cells, or PBMCs came the material, which was cDNA or gDNA.

Per the original data handling: Reference gene primer amplification in the assay estimated nucleated cell counts. Produced via immunoSEQ multiplex PCR; TCRdb's table is partial and in-frame only. The V and J calls and clone size come from that table; D and trimming were worked out from the DNA. The sample holds 450,000 or so clones, roughly 90% seen once. V lost 3 bases and J lost 0, with 7 bases in between. This CDR3 is built from 14 residues. CDR1 is MNHEY and CDR2 is SMNVEV in the germline V gene (reference sequence). Enrolment of Seattle patients took place during active infection, and they were followed longitudinally.

This chain links TRBV27 with TRBJ2-3; possible D gene TRBD2, 6 bases. The origin of this receptor is a woman in her thirties or forties with COVID-19, enrolled during active disease. The sample consisted of peripheral blood. The CDR3 bases are TGTGCCAGCAGTTTGCGGGACAGCACAGATACGCAGTATTTT. As protein: CASSLRDSTDTQYF.